This passage covers 5 T cell receptor beta chains from one sample sequenced in a study of T cells after yellow fever vaccination. Via MiXCR, TCRdb re-called the 5' RACE reads, giving one row per CDR3 protein. Among roughly 260,000 distinct CDR3 sequences listed, over 10% were seen once. The source was CD4+ T cells sorted from PBMCs, collected 45 days after the yellow fever booster vaccination. Receptor source: a man aged 25 to 40 who received the YFV17D yellow fever vaccine.

Comments on this clonotype: It differs at one base from a far larger clone, so likely a read error. The chain is built from TRBV7-6 and TRBJ2-3; no definite D call. The CDR3 consists of 11 residues. Germline values: CDR1 SGHVS, CDR2 FNYEAQ. The CDR3 bases are TGTGCCACCAGCTTAGAAGATACGCAGTATTTT. Translated, it gives CATSLEDTQYF.

The J gene is TRBJ2-5, the V gene TRBV27; 9 nucleotides agree with TRBD1. This CDR3 is built from 15 residues. Germline V gene lookup returns CDR1 MNHEY and CDR2 SMNVEV (reference sequence). V lost 3 bases and J lost 6; bases outside the gene matches: 8. The chain's CDR3 is CASSLGGGQGKTQYF. CDR3 bases: TGTGCCAGCAGTTTGGGGGGCGGACAGGGGAAGACCCAGTACTTC.

This chain uses TRBV5-1 with TRBJ1-1; no clear D. In germline, CDR1 is SGHRS, CDR2 YFSETQ. There are 15 residues in the CDR3. V lost 1 base, J lost 2 bases, and 12 bases lay in between. The CDR3 spells CASSLLGLSNTEAFF. The CDR3, as DNA: TGCGCCAGCAGCTTGCTCGGGCTGAGCAACACTGAAGCTTTCTTT.

The rearrangement uses TRBV5-1 and TRBJ2-3; D is undetermined. This CDR3 comprises 11 residues. Trimming stripped 0 bases from V and 8 bases from J, with 4 bases between. CDR1 SGHRS and CDR2 YFSETQ come from the germline V gene. CDR3 DNA: TGCGCCAGCAGCTTGGAGAGTACGCAGTATTTT. Encoded protein: CASSLESTQYF.

This chain uses TRBV6-1 with TRBJ2-3; possibly TRBD2 for D (6 bases). Germline loops: CDR1 MNHNS, CDR2 SASEGT. This CDR3 region has 13 residues. The V and J ends lost 7 bases and 1 base respectively, with 9 bases between them. CDR3 sequence reads: CASTPGGTDTQYF. CDR3 nucleotides: TGTGCCAGCACCCCGGGAGGCACAGATACGCAGTATTTT.